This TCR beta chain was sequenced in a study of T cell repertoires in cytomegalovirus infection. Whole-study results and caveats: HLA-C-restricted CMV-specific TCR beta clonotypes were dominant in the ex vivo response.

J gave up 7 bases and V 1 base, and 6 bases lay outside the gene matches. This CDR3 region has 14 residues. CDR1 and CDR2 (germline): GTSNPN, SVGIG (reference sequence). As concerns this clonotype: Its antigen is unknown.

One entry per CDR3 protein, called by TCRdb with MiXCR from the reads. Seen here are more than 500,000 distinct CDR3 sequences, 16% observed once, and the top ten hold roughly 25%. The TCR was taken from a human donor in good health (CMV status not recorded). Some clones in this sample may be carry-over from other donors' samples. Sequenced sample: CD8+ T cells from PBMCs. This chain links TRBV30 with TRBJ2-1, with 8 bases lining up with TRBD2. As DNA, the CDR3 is TGTGCCTGGAGTGGTAGCGGGAACTTAAATGAGCAGTTCTTC. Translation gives CAWSGSGNLNEQFF.